Sequencing of this T cell receptor beta chain was carried out in a study of T cells in Graves' hyperthyroidism and ophthalmopathy. The CDR3 consists of 15 residues. Germline lookup yields CDR1 SEHNR and CDR2 FQNEAQ (reference sequence). V lost 1 base and J lost 2, with 11 bases in between. Study-wide results and limits: Progression to ophthalmopathy was predicted a median of roughly 6.8 months early.

This clonotype has a count of ten or more. Its antigen remains unidentified. RNA transcripts were the template for amplifying TCR beta CDR3 regions. The study used the HTBI primer set for a first-round RT-PCR of the TCR CDR3. TCRdb reanalysed the multiplex PCR reads using MiXCR and keeps one entry per CDR3 protein. The sample yields approximately 620,000 distinct CDR3 sequences, approximately 16% seen once. The V and J genes are TRBV7-9 and TRBJ2-5; D is possibly TRBD2 (6 bases). The specimen was blood. This TCR was recovered from a woman in her forties with Graves' ophthalmopathy. The CDR3 sequence: CASSLVGGNQETQYF. In DNA, the CDR3 is TGTGCCAGCAGCTTAGTAGGAGGGAATCAAGAGACCCAGTACTTC.